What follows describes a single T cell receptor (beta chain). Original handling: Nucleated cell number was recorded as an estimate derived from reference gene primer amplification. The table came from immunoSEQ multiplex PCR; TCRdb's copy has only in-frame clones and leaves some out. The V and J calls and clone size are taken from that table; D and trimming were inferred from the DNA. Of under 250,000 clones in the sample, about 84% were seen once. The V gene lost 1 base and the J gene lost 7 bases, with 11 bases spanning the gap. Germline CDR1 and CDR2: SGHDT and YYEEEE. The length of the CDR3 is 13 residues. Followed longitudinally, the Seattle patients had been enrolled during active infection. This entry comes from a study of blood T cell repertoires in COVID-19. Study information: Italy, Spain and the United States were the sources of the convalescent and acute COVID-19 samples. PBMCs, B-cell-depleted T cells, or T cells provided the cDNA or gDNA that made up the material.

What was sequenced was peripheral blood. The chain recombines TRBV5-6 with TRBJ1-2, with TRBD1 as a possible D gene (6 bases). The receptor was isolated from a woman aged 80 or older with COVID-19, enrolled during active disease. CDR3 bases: TGTGCCAGCAGCTTGTTGGGGGCGTCTGGCTACACCTTC. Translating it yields CASSLLGASGYTF.